One sample yielded the 27 T cell receptor beta chains listed below, sequenced in a study of T cell changes during pregnancy in multiple sclerosis. Clones were sequenced by immunoSEQ multiplex PCR, and TCRdb holds only the in-frame ones, with some missing. The sample consists of some 50,000 clones, about 91% of them appearing once. Material: CD8+ T cells from peripheral blood mononuclear cells, obtained in the second trimester of pregnancy. These receptors originate from a female donor with multiple sclerosis, enrolled in a pregnancy study.

This clone has only one observation. The chain is built from TRBV6-1 and TRBJ1-1; a possible D gene is TRBD1 (5 bases). Deletions cut 5 bases from V and 10 bases from J, with 11 bases between. The CDR3 has 11 residues. Germline V gives CDR1 MNHNS, CDR2 SASEGT. CDR3 region: CASSPGTLAFF. As DNA, the CDR3 is TGTGCCAGCAGTCCCGGGACTCTAGCTTTCTTT.

This sequence joins TRBV29-1 and TRBJ1-1, with TRBD1 identical over 8 bases. Per germline, CDR1 SQVTM and CDR2 ANQGSEA. J was trimmed by 8 bases and V by 6 bases; bases with no gene match: 8. The CDR3 loop spans 12 amino acids. CDR3 nucleotides: TGCAGCGTCCGGACAGGGAGGAAAGAAGCTTTCTTT. It encodes CSVRTGRKEAFF.

The CDR3 DNA follows: TGTGCCAGCAGTGAGAGTCAGGCGCCTTCTTATGGCTACACCTTC. Protein: CASSESQAPSYGYTF. This rearrangement joins TRBV6-1 to TRBJ1-2; D gene unclear. V shed 3 bases and J shed 5 bases, with 16 bases lying between them. The V gene's germline CDR1 is MNHNS and CDR2 SASEGT. The CDR3 has 15 amino acids.

This clone came up a few times. The chain links TRBV5-4 to TRBJ1-1; weak D call: TRBD1 (5 bases). Trimming shortened V by 0 bases and J by 3 bases, and 6 bases separated the two germline ends. CDR1 SGHNT and CDR2 YYREEE come from the germline V gene (reference sequence). The CDR3 consists of 13 residues. Written as DNA, the CDR3 is TGTGCCAGCAGCTTGGGCAGGGACACTGAAGCTTTCTTT. It codes for CASSLGRDTEAFF.

V usage is TRBV11-2 and J usage is TRBJ2-1, with TRBD2 as a possible D gene (6 bases). The ends were cut back, 5 bases at V and 3 bases at J, with 14 bases in the middle. The CDR3 spans 15 residues. Per germline, CDR1 SGHAT and CDR2 FQNNGV. CDR3 residues: CASSRDGGNYNEQFF. Here the CDR3 DNA reads TGTGCCAGCAGCAGGGACGGGGGAAACTACAATGAGCAGTTCTTC.

The chain recombines TRBV28 with TRBJ1-1, with D possibly TRBD1 on 5 matching bases. The CDR3 runs 13 residues. V was pared by 10 bases and J by 4 bases, with 16 bases between. Germline V gene data show CDR1 as MDHEN and CDR2 as SYDVKM. The CDR3 DNA reads TGTGCCACCTCATCCACAGGAATCACTGAAGCTTTCTTT. Encoded protein: CATSSTGITEAFF.

The chain employs TRBV18 and TRBJ2-7; 9 bases are a match to TRBD1. The CDR3 has 13 amino acids. Trimming at V came to 8 bases and at J to 6 bases, leaving 8 bases not matched to a gene. Germline V CDR1 and CDR2: KGHSH, LQKENI. The CDR3 protein is CASPGDRVGEQYF. The CDR3 DNA reads TGTGCCAGCCCAGGGGACAGGGTAGGCGAGCAGTACTTC. Full variable domain (missing parts from reference TRBV18 and TRBJ2-7): NAGVMQNPRHLVRRRGQEARLRCSPMKGHSHVYWYRQLPEEGLKFMVYLQKENIIDESGMPKERFSAEFPKEGPSILRIQQVVRGDSAAYFCASPGDRVGEQYFGPGTRLTVT.

This chain links TRBV30 with TRBJ1-2; D is unresolved. The V end lost 8 bases, the J end lost 6 bases, and 10 bases lay between the germline ends. This CDR3 is 10 amino acids long. Germline loops: CDR1 GTSNPN, CDR2 SVGIG (reference sequence). As DNA, the CDR3 is TGTGCCCTTGGAGGGAATGGCTACACCTTC. Its protein product is CALGGNGYTF.

This chain links TRBV9 with TRBJ1-2, with 7 bases that match TRBD1. This CDR3 is built from 14 residues. Looked up from germline, CDR1 is SGDLS and CDR2 is YYNGEE. V lost 0 bases and J lost 3; bases outside the gene matches: 2. This chain's CDR3 is CASSVGQGDYGYTF. The CDR3 coding sequence is TGTGCCAGCAGCGTAGGGCAGGGGGACTATGGCTACACCTTC.

The rearrangement links TRBV27 to TRBJ2-3, with TRBD2 matching 7 bases. The trim removed 3 bases at V and 5 bases at J, leaving 5 bases unmatched. The length of the CDR3 is 14 residues. Germline V gene sequence: CDR1 MNHEY, CDR2 SMNVEV (reference sequence). The CDR3 nucleotides read TGTGCCAGCAGTTTTTGGGGGGGTGTAGATACGCAGTATTTT. Protein product: CASSFWGGVDTQYF.

V is TRBV7-2 and J is TRBJ2-4; D not certain. Germline values: CDR1 SGHTA, CDR2 FQGNSA. The CDR3 extends over 14 amino acids. V lost 1 base and J lost 8, with 12 bases in between. CDR3 sequence reads: CASSLDFRQYIQYF. The CDR3, as DNA: TGTGCCAGCAGCTTAGATTTCAGGCAGTACATTCAGTACTTC.

This clone showed up just once. J is TRBJ2-1 and V is TRBV5-7; D is perhaps TRBD2 (6 bases). TRBV5-7 has ORF status, its function being uncertain. The CDR3 runs 15 residues. The ends were cut back, 4 bases at V and 2 bases at J, with 13 bases in the middle. The CDR3 loop is CASSLGGAAYNEQFF. Here the CDR3 DNA reads TGTGCCAGCAGCCTTGGCGGGGCTGCCTACAATGAGCAGTTCTTC.

CDR3 in DNA: TGCGCCAGCAGCCAAGCTAGCCTGGGCTACAATGAGCAGTTCTTC. Translation gives CASSQASLGYNEQFF. The chain combines TRBV4-3 with TRBJ2-1; a possible D gene is TRBD2 (5 bases). CDR3 length: 15 residues. V was pared by 1 base and J by 3 bases, with 10 bases between. Germline CDR1 reads LGHNA; CDR2 reads YSLEER.

This clone was seen more than once but under ten times. The chain links TRBV2 to TRBJ1-1, with D unclear. V was cut by 6 bases and J by 3 bases, with 11 bases left in between. The CDR3 contains 13 residues. Germline CDR1 is SNHLY and CDR2 is FYNNEI. The DNA for the CDR3 is TGTGCCAGCAGGCCTAAGCTAGACACTGAAGCTTTCTTT. The encoded protein is CASRPKLDTEAFF.

The V gene is TRBV5-1, the J gene TRBJ2-1, with 7 bases matching TRBD1. The trim removed 0 bases at V and 0 bases at J, leaving 9 bases unmatched. The germline gives CDR1 SGHRS, CDR2 YFSETQ. CDR3 length equals 18 residues. CDR3 DNA: TGCGCCAGCAGCTTGGGGGACAACAGGGGCAGCTCCTACAATGAGCAGTTCTTC. Translation gives CASSLGDNRGSSYNEQFF.

The chain is built from TRBV19 and TRBJ1-1; 10 bases agree with TRBD1. The V segment lost 0 bases and the J segment 5 bases; nucleotides outside the gene matches: 9. Germline loops: CDR1 LNHDA, CDR2 SQIVND (reference sequence). This CDR3 is 17 amino acids long. CDR3 sequence (DNA): TGTGCCAGTAGTATAGAGCCGCCGGGACAGGGGATGACTGAAGCTTTCTTT. Its translation is CASSIEPPGQGMTEAFF.

CDR3 DNA: TGTGCCAGCAGTTTAGGGCAGAGCTACAATGAGCAGTTCTTC. Translated: CASSLGQSYNEQFF. This chain uses TRBV27 with TRBJ2-1; D not resolved. CDR1 and CDR2 from the germline V gene are MNHEY and SMNVEV (reference sequence). Trimming took off 2 bases at V and 3 bases at J, with 8 bases between the two ends. The CDR3 runs to 14 residues.

The chain carries TRBV5-1 and TRBJ1-1; D is unclear. Germline V CDR1 and CDR2: SGHRS, YFSETQ. The CDR3 has 13 residues. V was shortened by 6 bases and J by 4 bases, with 13 bases between the two germline ends. CDR3 amino acids: CASTPLGSTEAFF. In nucleotides, the CDR3 is TGCGCCAGCACTCCTTTGGGGAGCACTGAAGCTTTCTTT. The full variable domain, completed using reference TRBV5-1 and TRBJ1-1, is KAGVTQTPRYLIKTRGQQVTLSCSPISGHRSVSWYQQTPGQGLQFLFEYFSETQRNKGNFPGRFSGRQFSNSRSEMNVSTLELGDSALYLCASTPLGSTEAFFGQGTRLTVV.

The chain carries TRBV2 and TRBJ2-3; D is uncertain. This CDR3 region has 12 residues. The ends were cut back, 4 bases at V and 6 bases at J, with 8 bases in the middle. Per germline, CDR1 SNHLY and CDR2 FYNNEI. CDR3 in amino acids: CASSGAPDTQYF. The CDR3 coding sequence is TGTGCCAGCAGTGGGGCCCCGGATACGCAGTATTTT.

The rearrangement joins TRBV7-9 to TRBJ2-7; TRBD1 might be the D (6 bases). The germline gives CDR1 SEHNR, CDR2 FQNEAQ (reference sequence). Trimming stripped 1 base from V and 6 bases from J, with 7 bases between. The CDR3 is 12 residues long. CDR3 bases: TGTGCCAGCAGCTTAGACAGGGCCGAGCAGTACTTC. The encoded protein is CASSLDRAEQYF.

V and J are TRBV27 and TRBJ1-6; 7 bases map to TRBD1. Germline V lookup: CDR1 MNHEY, CDR2 SMNVEV (reference sequence). The CDR3 loop spans 16 amino acids. V lost 6 bases, J lost 4 bases, and 9 bases stayed unmatched. The DNA for the CDR3 is TGTGCCAGCAGGCTAGGGGGACAGAGATATAATTCACCCCTCCACTTT. Protein product: CASRLGGQRYNSPLHF.

J is TRBJ2-7 and V is TRBV7-7; a possible D gene is TRBD1 (6 bases). Trimming took 0 bases from V and 3 from J, leaving 18 bases between them. Germline CDR1 SSHAT, CDR2 FNYEAQ (reference sequence). The CDR3 is 17 residues long. Here the CDR3 reads CASSLAPYGTQDYEQYF. The CDR3 DNA is TGTGCCAGCAGCTTAGCCCCCTATGGGACACAAGACTACGAGCAGTACTTC.

The chain joins TRBV5-1 to TRBJ2-7, with 10 bases that match TRBD1. Germline V gene lookup returns CDR1 SGHRS and CDR2 YFSETQ. This CDR3 spans 15 amino acids. V lost 5 bases to trimming and J lost 6 bases; unmatched junction nucleotides: 11. The CDR3 nucleotides read TGCGCCAGCAGGATGGTGGGACAGGGGTCGTCCGAGCAGTACTTC. Amino acid sequence: CASRMVGQGSSEQYF.

A remark on this clone: The junction departs from the called germline gene at one end, perhaps through a read error. V gene TRBV15 combines with J gene TRBJ2-5, with a weak D call TRBD1 (5 bases). The CDR3 consists of 15 residues. CDR1 LNHNV and CDR2 YYDKDF come from the germline V gene (reference sequence). The CDR3 reads CTTSRANQGDETQYF. The CDR3 nucleotides read TGTACCACCAGCAGAGCAAATCAGGGTGACGAGACCCAGTACTTC.

The rearrangement links TRBV9 to TRBJ2-5; possible D gene TRBD1, 5 bases. The CDR3 has 14 residues. V lost 3 bases, J lost 3 bases, and 12 bases lay in between. From germline, CDR1 is SGDLS and CDR2 YYNGEE. This chain's CDR3 is CASSADSPKETQYF. CDR3 coding DNA: TGTGCCAGCAGCGCAGACAGCCCGAAAGAGACCCAGTACTTC.

The chain combines TRBV4-3 with TRBJ2-1, with TRBD1 as a possible D gene (5 bases). This CDR3 has 16 amino acids. Germline lookup yields CDR1 LGHNA and CDR2 YSLEER. Trimming pared 0 bases from V and 0 bases from J, leaving 9 bases between. CDR3 in amino acids: CASSQDGHTSYNEQFF. The DNA of the CDR3 is TGCGCCAGCAGCCAAGACGGACACACCTCCTACAATGAGCAGTTCTTC.

This chain uses TRBV7-2 with TRBJ1-2; D gene uncertain. CDR3 size: 14 residues. The germline V gene has CDR1 SGHTA and CDR2 FQGNSA. The V gene lost 5 bases and the J gene lost 4 bases, with 14 bases spanning the gap. The CDR3 region is CASSPYLGSYGYTF. For the CDR3, the DNA is TGTGCCAGCAGCCCCTACTTGGGCAGCTATGGCTACACCTTC. Looking up the rest from reference TRBV7-2 and TRBJ1-2 gives the full variable domain: GAGVSQSPSNKVTEKGKDVELRCDPISGHTALYWYRQSLGQGLEFLIYFQGNSAPDKSGLPSDRFSAERTGGSVSTLTIQRTQQEDSAVYLCASSPYLGSYGYTFGSGTRLTVV.